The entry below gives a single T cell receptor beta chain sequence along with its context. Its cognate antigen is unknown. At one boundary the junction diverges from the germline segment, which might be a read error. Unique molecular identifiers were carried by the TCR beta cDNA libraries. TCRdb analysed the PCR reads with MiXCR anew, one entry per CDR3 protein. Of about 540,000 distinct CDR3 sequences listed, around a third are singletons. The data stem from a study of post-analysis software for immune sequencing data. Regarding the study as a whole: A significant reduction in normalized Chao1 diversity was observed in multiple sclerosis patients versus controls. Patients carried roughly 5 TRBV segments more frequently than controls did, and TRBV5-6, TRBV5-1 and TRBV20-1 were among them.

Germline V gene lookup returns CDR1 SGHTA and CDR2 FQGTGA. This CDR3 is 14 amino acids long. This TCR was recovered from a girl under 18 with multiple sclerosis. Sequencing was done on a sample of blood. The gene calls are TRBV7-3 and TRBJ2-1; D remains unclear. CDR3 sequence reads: CASSPQLPHNKQFF. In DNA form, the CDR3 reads TGTGCCAGCAGCCCCCAGCTCCCCCACAATAAGCAGTTCTTC.